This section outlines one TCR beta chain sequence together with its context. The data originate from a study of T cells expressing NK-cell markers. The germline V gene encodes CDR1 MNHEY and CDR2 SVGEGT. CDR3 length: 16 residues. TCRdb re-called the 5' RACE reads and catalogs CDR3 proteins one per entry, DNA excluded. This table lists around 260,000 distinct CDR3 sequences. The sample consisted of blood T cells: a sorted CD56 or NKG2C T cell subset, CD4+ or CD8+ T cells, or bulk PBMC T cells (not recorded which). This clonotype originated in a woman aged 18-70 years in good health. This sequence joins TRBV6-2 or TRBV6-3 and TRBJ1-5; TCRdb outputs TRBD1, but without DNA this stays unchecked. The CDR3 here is CASSSQQGAGNQPQHF.